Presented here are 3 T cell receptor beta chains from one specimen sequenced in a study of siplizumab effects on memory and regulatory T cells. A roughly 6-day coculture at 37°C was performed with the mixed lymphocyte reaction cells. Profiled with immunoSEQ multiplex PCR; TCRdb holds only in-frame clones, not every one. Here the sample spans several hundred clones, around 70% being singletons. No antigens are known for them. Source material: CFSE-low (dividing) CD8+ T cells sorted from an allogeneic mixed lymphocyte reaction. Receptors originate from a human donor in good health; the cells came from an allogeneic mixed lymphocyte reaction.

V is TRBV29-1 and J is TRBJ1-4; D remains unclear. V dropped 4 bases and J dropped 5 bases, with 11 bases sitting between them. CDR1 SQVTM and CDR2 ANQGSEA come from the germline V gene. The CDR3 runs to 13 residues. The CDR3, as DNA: TGCAGCGTTGTACCCCGGACGAATGAAAAACTGTTTTTT. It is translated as CSVVPRTNEKLFF.

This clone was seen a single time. The DNA of the CDR3 is TGTGCCAGTGGGACTAGCGGGGGTCCCTACGAGCAGTACTTC. Amino acids: CASGTSGGPYEQYF. V usage is TRBV19 and J usage is TRBJ2-7; TRBD2 matches at 14 bases. CDR3 length equals 14 residues. V lost 8 bases, J lost 2 bases, and 2 bases stayed unmatched. Germline assignment: CDR1 LNHDA and CDR2 SQIVND (reference sequence).

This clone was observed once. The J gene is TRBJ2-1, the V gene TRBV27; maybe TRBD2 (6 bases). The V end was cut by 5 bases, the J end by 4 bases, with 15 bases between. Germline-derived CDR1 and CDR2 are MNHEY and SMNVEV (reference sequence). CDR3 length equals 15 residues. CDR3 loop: CASSPPPGGYNEQFF. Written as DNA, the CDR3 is TGTGCCAGCAGTCCGCCCCCCGGGGGATACAATGAGCAGTTCTTC.